Sequencing of this TCR beta chain was carried out in a study of OX40 agonist ivuxolimab in advanced cancers. Trimming cost V 10 bases and J 0 bases, with 15 bases left between them. The CDR3 totals 15 residues. Germline V gene sequence: CDR1 MNHEY, CDR2 SVGAGI. Regarding the study as a whole: Both CD4+ and CD8+ T cell populations in blood had undergone clonal expansion by week 6 at 0.1 to 3.0 mg/kg. Relative to CD4+ cells, CD8+ T cells on average had more expanded clones.

The method was immunoSEQ multiplex PCR; TCRdb's version includes in-frame clones alone and lacks a portion of them. The sample gives around 50,000 clones, about four fifths of which show up once; 1% to 1.5% is in the top ten. About this clone itself: What it recognizes is unknown.

This TCR derives from an adult with an advanced solid tumor such as melanoma, head and neck, liver or kidney cancer. This chain connects TRBV6-5 to TRBJ1-4; D ambiguous. The source material was CD4+ or CD8+ T cells sorted from blood, sampled in a trial of the OX40 agonist ivuxolimab. The DNA of the CDR3 is TGTGCCACCGCCCTACGTTCAGCAACTAATGAAAAACTGTTTTTT. It specifies CATALRSATNEKLFF.